What follows are 17 T cell receptor beta chains derived from one specimen sequenced in a study of cytomegalovirus exposure and HLA in healthy donors. PCR employed 60 Vbeta and 13 Jbeta primers. Method: immunoSEQ multiplex PCR; TCRdb's copy keeps in-frame clones and lacks some. The table includes 65,000 to 70,000 clones, 80% to 90% detected once. Sequencing was performed on PBMCs. The receptors shown here come from a woman aged 25-40 years in good health and CMV-seropositive.

The rearrangement joins TRBV5-1 to TRBJ2-1; 10 nucleotides align to TRBD1. The CDR3 loop spans 17 amino acids. Looked up from germline, CDR1 is SGHRS and CDR2 is YFSETQ. V lost 3 bases and J lost 2; bases outside the gene matches: 8. The CDR3, as DNA: TGCGCCAGCAGCTGGGGGACCGGGACAGGGGCCTACAATGAGCAGTTCTTC. This translates into CASSWGTGTGAYNEQFF.

J is TRBJ2-7 and V is TRBV9, with D maybe TRBD1 (6 bases). This CDR3 spans 14 amino acids. Germline V gene sequence: CDR1 SGDLS, CDR2 YYNGEE. The ends were cut back, 4 bases at V and 0 bases at J, with 11 bases in the middle. The CDR3 sequence: CASSPGQSSYEQYF. CDR3 nucleotide sequence: TGTGCCAGCAGCCCAGGACAGAGCTCCTACGAGCAGTACTTC.

The gene calls are TRBV19 and TRBJ2-7, with 9 bases matching TRBD1. From germline, CDR1 is LNHDA and CDR2 SQIVND (reference sequence). After removal of 7 bases from V and 3 bases from J, the junction contained 4 bases not matched to a gene. The CDR3 loop spans 13 amino acids. The DNA of the CDR3 is TGTGCCAGTACCCCGGGACAGGGCTACGAGCAGTACTTC. Translated, it gives CASTPGQGYEQYF.

This clone was counted once. The chain joins TRBV28 to TRBJ2-1; TRBD2 matches at 7 bases. From germline, CDR1 is MDHEN and CDR2 SYDVKM. V gave up 3 bases and J gave up 8 bases; unmatched junction bases: 25. This CDR3 spans 20 amino acids. The CDR3 sequence is CASSFYFGGLGGHLGHEQFF. The CDR3 coding sequence is TGTGCCAGCAGTTTCTACTTTGGCGGACTAGGAGGGCATCTGGGCCATGAGCAGTTCTTC.

The V call is TRBV5-1, the J call TRBJ2-7; a weak D match, TRBD2 (6 bases). This CDR3 is built from 13 residues. The germline gives CDR1 SGHRS, CDR2 YFSETQ. V was shortened by 0 bases and J by 4 bases, with 8 bases between the two germline ends. DNA of the CDR3: TGCGCCAGCAGCTTGGCCGCGGGGTACGAGCAGTACTTC. Translation gives CASSLAAGYEQYF.

CDR3 nucleotides: TGTGCCAGCAGTTTATTTGGCGGGAGGAATTTACGTGAGCAGTTCTTC. Translated: CASSLFGGRNLREQFF. This chain joins TRBV27 and TRBJ2-1, with TRBD2 identical over 8 bases. Germline V lookup: CDR1 MNHEY, CDR2 SMNVEV (reference sequence). The CDR3 totals 16 residues. V lost 1 base to trimming and J lost 9 bases; unmatched junction nucleotides: 11.

The count of this clone is one. V is TRBV18 and J is TRBJ1-1; TRBD1 agrees at 7 bases. CDR3 length: 16 amino acids. Germline V gene sequence: CDR1 KGHSH, CDR2 LQKENI. The V segment lost 5 bases and the J segment 8 bases; nucleotides outside the gene matches: 17. In DNA, the CDR3 is TGTGCCAGCTCATTTGGGCAGGGGGGCCTGCCTGGCGAAGCTTTCTTT. It translates to CASSFGQGGLPGEAFF.

V gene TRBV5-1 combines with J gene TRBJ2-3, with 8 nucleotides matching TRBD2. CDR3 length equals 17 residues. Trimming took 3 bases from V and 3 from J; bases not matched to a gene: 12. Germline CDR1 is SGHRS and CDR2 is YFSETQ. CDR3 coding DNA: TGCGCCAGCAGCTCATACTCTAGCGGGCCGGGGACAGATACGCAGTATTTT. Its protein product is CASSSYSSGPGTDTQYF.

This clone has more than one count but fewer than ten. V usage is TRBV21-1 and J usage is TRBJ1-2; the table's D call TRBD1 went unverified against the DNA. TRBV21-1 corresponds to a pseudogene. This CDR3 comprises 15 residues. CDR3 coding DNA: TGTGCCAGCAGCAACCGGACAGGGACCATCTATGGCTACACCTTC. It translates to CASSNRTGTIYGYTF.

V gene TRBV5-1 combines with J gene TRBJ2-7, with D perhaps matching TRBD1 (6 bases). CDR3 length: 15 residues. CDR1 is SGHRS and CDR2 is YFSETQ in the germline V gene. Trimming pared 5 bases from V and 3 bases from J, leaving 18 bases between. This CDR3 is CASRNPDQGSYEQYF. CDR3 DNA: TGCGCCAGCAGAAACCCGGACCAGGGGAGCTACGAGCAGTACTTC.

The chain combines TRBV7-9 with TRBJ2-2; possible D gene TRBD1, 6 bases. The germline V gene has CDR1 SEHNR and CDR2 FQNEAQ (reference sequence). The V and J ends lost 0 bases and 7 bases respectively, with 12 bases between them. The CDR3 spans 15 residues. This chain's CDR3 is CASSLAPSGVGELFF. DNA for the CDR3: TGTGCCAGCAGCTTAGCGCCCTCAGGGGTCGGGGAGCTGTTTTTT.

CDR3: CASSESGGTPLHF. The DNA of the CDR3 is TGCGCCAGCAGTGAGAGCGGGGGGACACCCCTCCACTTT. The V call is TRBV10-2, the J call TRBJ1-6, with D perhaps TRBD1 (5 bases). The CDR3 covers 13 residues. Germline-derived CDR1 and CDR2 are WSHSY and SAAADI. Trimming left V 2 bases short and J 11 bases short, with 10 bases between.

This clone appeared a single time. V is TRBV6-4 and J is TRBJ1-2, with 10 bases aligning to TRBD1. Per the germline V gene, CDR1 is MRHNA and CDR2 is SNTAGT. The CDR3 has 16 amino acids. Trimming at V came to 2 bases and at J to 8 bases, leaving 11 bases not matched to a gene. The CDR3 bases are TGTGCCAGCAGTGACACGGGACAGGGGACCCCTGGAGGCTACACCTTC. As protein: CASSDTGQGTPGGYTF.

The V call is TRBV2, the J call TRBJ2-7, with D possibly being TRBD2 (5 bases). Germline CDR1 is SNHLY and CDR2 is FYNNEI. The V end lost 5 bases, the J end lost 4 bases, and 12 bases lay between the germline ends. The CDR3 spans 13 residues. The CDR3 DNA reads TGTGCCAGCAGTAGGACTTTCTCGTACGAGCAGTACTTC. Amino acids: CASSRTFSYEQYF.

The chain recombines TRBV5-4 with TRBJ1-1; weak D call: TRBD1 (5 bases). The V and J ends lost 2 bases and 0 bases respectively, with 14 bases between them. The germline gives CDR1 SGHNT, CDR2 YYREEE (reference sequence). This CDR3 has 16 amino acids. The CDR3 is CASSLSARGMNTEAFF. The CDR3 nucleotides read TGTGCCAGCAGCTTAAGCGCCCGGGGGATGAACACTGAAGCTTTCTTT.

V and J are TRBV12-1 and TRBJ2-7; the table's D call TRBD2 went unverified against the DNA. TRBV12-1 corresponds to a pseudogene. This CDR3 is 17 amino acids long. CDR3 sequence: CASSSRITAGKFYEQYF. The CDR3, as DNA: TGTGCCAGCAGCTCTCGGATCACTGCGGGTAAATTCTACGAGCAGTACTTC.

The chain recombines TRBV7-3 with TRBJ1-3; 7 bases agree with TRBD1. Germline loops: CDR1 SGHTA, CDR2 FQGTGA. Trimming removed 3 bases from V and 4 bases from J; junction bases left unmatched: 9. The CDR3 covers 16 residues. CDR3 sequence (DNA): TGTGCCAGCAGCTTCAGACGAGGGGGCTGGGGAAACACCATATATTTT. Encoded protein: CASSFRRGGWGNTIYF.